Listed below are T cell receptor beta chains from one sample, sequenced in a study of T cells after yellow fever vaccination. Using its own MiXCR run on the 5' RACE reads, TCRdb lists one record per CDR3 protein. This sample yields hundreds of thousands of distinct CDR3 sequences, of which 3.6% are seen a single time; about a quarter belongs to the top ten. Sample: PBMCs, taken on the day of the yellow fever booster vaccination. The source of these receptors is a man between 18 and 29 years old who received the YFV17D yellow fever vaccine. Both conserved end residues are trimmed from each CDR3. D genes are given only for firm matches.

cdr3_aa | d_call | v_call
ASSPSRTEPEQF | . | TRBV18
ASSYSLGEETQY | . | TRBV6-5
ASRPPSGRTGELF | . | TRBV12-3/TRBV12-4
AWSPMGDLRPSAF | . | TRBV30
ASSLRDSQETQY | TRBD1 | TRBV7-2
ASSWQGETQY | . | TRBV7-9
SARRWEEAF | . | TRBV20-1
ASSLIWGGTSAHTDTQY | TRBD2 | TRBV7-9
ASSLDPYPVDNEQF | . | TRBV11-2
ASSTYDRRERTYEQY | . | TRBV19